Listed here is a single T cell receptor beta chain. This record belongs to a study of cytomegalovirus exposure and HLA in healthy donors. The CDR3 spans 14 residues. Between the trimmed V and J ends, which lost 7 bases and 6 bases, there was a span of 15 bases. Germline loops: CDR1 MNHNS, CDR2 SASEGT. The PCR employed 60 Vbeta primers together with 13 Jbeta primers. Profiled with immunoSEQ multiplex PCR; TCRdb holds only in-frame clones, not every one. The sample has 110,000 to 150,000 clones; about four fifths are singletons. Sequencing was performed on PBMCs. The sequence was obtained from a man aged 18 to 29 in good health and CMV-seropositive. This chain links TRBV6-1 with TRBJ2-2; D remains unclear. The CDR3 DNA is TGTGCCAGCATCGTAAACGGTATAGCCGGGGAGCTGTTTTTT. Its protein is CASIVNGIAGELFF.